This entry is about one TCR beta chain. The record originates from a study of sequential checkpoint blockade in melanoma. Whole-study context: Randomization was 1:1 between first-line nivolumab→ipilimumab and ipilimumab→nivolumab. Maintenance nivolumab came after either treatment sequence.

The trim removed 1 base at V and 3 bases at J, leaving 0 bases unmatched. There are 15 residues in the CDR3. The V gene's germline CDR1 is SGHDN and CDR2 FVKESK. The treatment is: randomized to nivolumab then ipilimumab (arm A) or the reverse (arm B). None of the patients previously received DNA-damaging chemotherapy. Sorted cells were live CD3+CD8+, lacking CD19 and CD56, from PBMCs. The assay was immunoSEQ multiplex PCR, and TCRdb's table has in-frame clones only and misses some. The repertoire has about 19,000 clones, just under 75% of them found once; the top ten carry roughly 22%. The genes are TRBV14 and TRBJ2-5, with 12 nucleotides matching TRBD2. The receptor comes from a human donor with melanoma. The starting material was CD8+ T cells sorted from blood (inferred from file names), obtained from a patient given nivolumab and ipilimumab in sequence. The DNA of the CDR3 is TGTGCCAGCAGCCAAGGGACTAGCGGGGAAGAGACCCAGTACTTC. This translates into CASSQGTSGEETQYF.